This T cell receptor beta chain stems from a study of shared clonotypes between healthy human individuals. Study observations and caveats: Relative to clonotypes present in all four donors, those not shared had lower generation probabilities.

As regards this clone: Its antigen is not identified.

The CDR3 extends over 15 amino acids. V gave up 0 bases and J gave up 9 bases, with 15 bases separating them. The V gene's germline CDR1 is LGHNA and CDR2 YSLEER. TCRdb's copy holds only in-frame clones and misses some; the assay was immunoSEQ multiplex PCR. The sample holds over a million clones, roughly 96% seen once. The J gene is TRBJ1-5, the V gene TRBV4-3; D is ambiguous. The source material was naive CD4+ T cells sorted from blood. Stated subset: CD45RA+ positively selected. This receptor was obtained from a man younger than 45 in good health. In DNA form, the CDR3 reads TGCGCCAGCAGCCAAGATCTTGACGGCGTTTGGCCCCAGCATTTT. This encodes CASSQDLDGVWPQHF.